Listed below are T cell receptor beta chains from one sample, sequenced in a study of cytomegalovirus exposure and HLA in healthy donors. The table came from immunoSEQ multiplex PCR; TCRdb's copy has only in-frame clones and leaves some out. The table includes about 110,000 clones, over 65% detected once. Material: PBMCs. Receptors were obtained from a woman in her 30s in good health and CMV-seronegative. CDR3s include the opening cysteine and the closing phenylalanine or tryptophan. D genes are given only for firm matches. Only part of the rows carry a size: once, few, many, or a class if the clone is expanded.

cdr3_aa cdr3_nt j_call v_call d_call clone_size
CASSPPGETQYF TGTGCCAGCAGCCCCCCGGGAGAGACCCAGTACTTC TRBJ2-5 TRBV7-9 - -
CASSYRGVYGYTF TGTGCCAGCAGTTACCGGGGAGTCTATGGCTACACCTTC TRBJ1-2 TRBV6-5 - -
CSVLGPGMHNWYF TGCAGCGTTCTAGGCCCGGGTATGCATAACTGGTACTTC TRBJ2-5 TRBV29-1 - -
CASSFYLGQGNSPLHF TGTGCCAGCAGTTTTTATCTGGGACAGGGTAATTCACCCCTCCACTTT TRBJ1-6 TRBV27 TRBD1 -
CASLTGHAPIEEQYF TGTGCCAGTCTAACAGGGCACGCGCCCATAGAAGAGCAGTACTTC TRBJ2-7 TRBV6-6 - -
CASVAGTTNEKLFF TGTGCCAGCGTCGCCGGTACAACTAATGAAAAACTGTTTTTT TRBJ1-4 TRBV6-1 - few
CASSPRTGKSTEAFF TGTGCCAGCAGCCCCAGAACAGGGAAAAGCACTGAAGCTTTCTTT TRBJ1-1 TRBV7-6 - -
CASSFPGQANTEAFF TGTGCCAGCAGTTTCCCGGGACAGGCGAACACTGAAGCTTTCTTT TRBJ1-1 TRBV5-4 TRBD1 -
CASSRSRGVDEKLFF TGTGCCAGCTCCCGCAGCCGGGGGGTTGATGAAAAACTGTTTTTT TRBJ1-4 TRBV2 - -
CAWSPGERQGSYEQYF TGTGCCTGGAGCCCGGGAGAGAGACAGGGGAGTTACGAGCAGTACTTC TRBJ2-7 TRBV30 TRBD1 -
CSVGQGAMGTDTQYF TGCAGCGTTGGACAGGGGGCTATGGGCACAGATACGCAGTATTTT TRBJ2-3 TRBV29-1 TRBD1 -
CASSSPEGGQPQHF TGTGCCAGCAGTTCGCCTGAGGGTGGTCAGCCCCAGCATTTT TRBJ1-5 TRBV28 - -
CASSSTQAGYTF TGTGCCAGCAGCAGTACACAGGCGGGCTACACCTTC TRBJ1-2 TRBV5-4 - -
CASSDIREGDTEAFF TGCGCCAGCAGTGATATCCGAGAAGGGGACACTGAAGCTTTCTTT TRBJ1-1 TRBV4-3 - -
CATHGGESYTGELFF TGTGCCACTCACGGGGGGGAATCATACACCGGGGAGCTGTTTTTT TRBJ2-2 TRBV27 TRBD2 -
CAISEFQGGEVFGYTF TGTGCCATCAGTGAGTTCCAGGGAGGGGAGGTTTTCGGCTACACCTTC TRBJ1-2 TRBV10-3 - -
CASSLGDSHNEQFF TGCGCCAGCAGCTTGGGGGACAGTCACAATGAGCAGTTCTTC TRBJ2-1 TRBV5-1 TRBD1 -
CASSEAPTGTWTQYF TGTGCCAGCAGTGAAGCGCCGACAGGGACCTGGACGCAGTATTTT TRBJ2-3 TRBV2 TRBD1 -
CAWRREPWADTQYF TGTGCCTGGAGGCGGGAGCCTTGGGCAGATACGCAGTATTTT TRBJ2-3 TRBV30 TRBD2 -
CASSHTVVAEAFF TGTGCCAGCAGCCATACAGTTGTGGCTGAAGCTTTCTTT TRBJ1-1 TRBV11-2 - once
CASSSIPGKGEQYF TGCGCCAGCAGCTCTATTCCAGGGAAGGGGGAGCAGTACTTC TRBJ2-7 TRBV5-1 - -
CASGLGGALHF TGTGCTAGTGGTTTGGGGGGGGCCCTCCACTTT TRBJ1-6 TRBV12-5 - once
CSGGDREVNTEAFF TGCAGCGGGGGGGACCGAGAAGTGAACACTGAAGCTTTCTTT TRBJ1-1 TRBV29-1 - -
CAPLYTTSGSSLRLGEQYF TGTGCCCCGCTTTATACGACTAGCGGGAGTTCCCTGAGGTTGGGCGAGCAGTACTTC TRBJ2-7 TRBV10-3 TRBD2 -
CAISESPNKGNNEQFF TGTGCCATCAGTGAGTCGCCCAACAAGGGGAACAATGAGCAGTTCTTC TRBJ2-1 TRBV10-3 - -
CASSLAGRNTGELFF TGCGCCAGCAGCCTGGCGGGGAGAAACACCGGGGAGCTGTTTTTT TRBJ2-2 TRBV5-1 - -
CASSVDHLPTDTQYF TGTGCCAGCAGCGTAGATCATCTACCGACAGATACGCAGTATTTT TRBJ2-3 TRBV9 - -
CSVEASGYEQYF TGCAGCGTTGAAGCCTCAGGATACGAGCAGTACTTC TRBJ2-7 TRBV29-1 - -
CASSISLKDYYTF TGTGCCAGTAGTATATCCCTTAAGGACTACTACACCTTC TRBJ1-2 TRBV19 - few
CASSPREPRQKYYNEQFF TGTGCCAGCAGCCCCCGGGAGCCTCGACAGAAATACTACAATGAGCAGTTCTTC TRBJ2-1 TRBV2 - -
CASSLTGEETQYF TGTGCCAGCTCCCTCACAGGTGAAGAGACCCAGTACTTC TRBJ2-5 TRBV18 - -
CASSHRGENTEAFF TGTGCCAGTAGCCACAGGGGCGAGAACACTGAAGCTTTCTTT TRBJ1-1 TRBV19 TRBD1 -
CATSRGGAHLIEQYF TGTGCCACCAGCAGGGGAGGGGCCCATTTAATCGAGCAGTACTTC TRBJ2-7 TRBV15 TRBD2 -
CASSYTGMAFF TGTGCCAGCAGCTATACAGGGATGGCTTTCTTT TRBJ1-1 TRBV7-8 - once
CACQAGGQPQHF TGTGCCTGTCAAGCAGGTGGTCAGCCCCAGCATTTT TRBJ1-5 TRBV30 - -
CASSSRTGKLSEKLFF TGTGCCAGCAGCTCACGTACAGGGAAATTAAGTGAAAAACTGTTTTTT TRBJ1-4 TRBV7-8 - -
CASSLSAGAGGYTF TGTGCCAGCAGCTTAAGCGCAGGGGCTGGAGGCTACACCTTC TRBJ1-2 TRBV7-2 - -
CASSPALQGNGYTF TGTGCCAGCTCACCGGCCTTACAGGGGAATGGCTACACCTTC TRBJ1-2 TRBV18 TRBD1 -
CATLNEQGNTQYF TGTGCCACCCTAAATGAACAGGGAAATACGCAGTATTTT TRBJ2-3 TRBV6-5 - -
CASSLVGPSDNEQFF TGTGCCAGCAGCTTAGTGGGGCCAAGTGACAATGAGCAGTTCTTC TRBJ2-1 TRBV11-3 - -
CSVAGVYTGELFF TGCAGCGTTGCGGGGGTCTACACCGGGGAGCTGTTTTTT TRBJ2-2 TRBV29-1 - few
CASSEVDWSIGNTIYF TGTGCCAGCAGCGAAGTGGACTGGTCTATTGGAAACACCATATATTTT TRBJ1-3 TRBV6-1 - -
CSVDELSGRPKPLGGTQYF TGCAGCGTGGATGAGCTTAGCGGGAGGCCCAAACCCTTGGGGGGGACCCAGTACTTC TRBJ2-5 TRBV29-1 TRBD2 few
CASSQDDAWDRGLDEQYF TGCGCCAGCAGCCAAGATGATGCGTGGGACAGGGGCTTGGACGAGCAGTACTTC TRBJ2-7 TRBV4-3 TRBD1 -
CASSLMQGTNYGYTF TGTGCCAGCAGCTTAATGCAGGGAACCAACTATGGCTACACCTTC TRBJ1-2 TRBV7-6 - -
CASSLDRGGEGNEQFF TGCGCCAGCAGCTTGGACCGGGGGGGTGAGGGAAATGAGCAGTTCTTC TRBJ2-1 TRBV5-1 TRBD2 -
CASSMQGGGETQYF TGTGCCAGCAGTATGCAGGGAGGGGGAGAGACCCAGTACTTC TRBJ2-5 TRBV27 - -